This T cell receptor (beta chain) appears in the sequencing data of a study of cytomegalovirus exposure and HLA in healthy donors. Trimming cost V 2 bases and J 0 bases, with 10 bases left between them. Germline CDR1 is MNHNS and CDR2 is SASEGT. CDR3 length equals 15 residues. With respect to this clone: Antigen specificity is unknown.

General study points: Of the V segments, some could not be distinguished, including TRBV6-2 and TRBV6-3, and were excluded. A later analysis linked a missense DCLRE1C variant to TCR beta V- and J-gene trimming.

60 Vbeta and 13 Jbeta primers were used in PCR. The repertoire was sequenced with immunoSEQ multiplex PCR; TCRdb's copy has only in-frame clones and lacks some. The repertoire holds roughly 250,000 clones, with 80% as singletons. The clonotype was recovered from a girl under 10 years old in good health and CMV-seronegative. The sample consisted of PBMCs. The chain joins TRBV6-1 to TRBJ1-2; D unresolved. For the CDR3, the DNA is TGTGCCAGCAGTGAACAGAAACCATCTAACTATGGCTACACCTTC. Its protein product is CASSEQKPSNYGYTF.